The rows below give T cell receptor beta chains drawn from one sample of a study of Tregs in tolerant kidney transplant recipients. The antigens for these receptors are not known. Here immunoSEQ multiplex PCR was the method, and the copy in TCRdb shows in-frame clones only, minus some. The sample has approximately 30,000 clones, 82% seen once. Sequenced: Tregs from blood cultured with allogeneic cells. All receptors derive from a human donor in good health. CDR3s include the opening cysteine and the closing phenylalanine or tryptophan. A D gene is named only where the DNA matches it firmly. The size entry is marked missing in some rows and otherwise reads once, few, many or a size class.

V gene	D gene	J gene	clone size	CDR3 DNA	CDR3 protein
TRBV29-1	NA	TRBJ2-5	NA	TGCAGCGTCAAACCGCGAGAGACCCAGTACTTC	CSVKPRETQYF
TRBV6-5	NA	TRBJ1-2	NA	TGTGCCAGCAGAAACGGGACGGTCTATGGCTACACCTTC	CASRNGTVYGYTF
TRBV23-1	NA	TRBJ1-2	medium-sized	TGCGCCAGCATAAGGGAGTGGGGCTATGGCTACACCTTC	CASIREWGYGYTF
TRBV27	NA	TRBJ2-1	NA	TGTGCCAGCAGTTTGTGGCAGGGAGGAACCAATGAGCAGTTCTTC	CASSLWQGGTNEQFF
TRBV5-4	NA	TRBJ2-1	once	TGTGCCAGCAGCTTCCGACTAGGTGAGCAGTTCTTC	CASSFRLGEQFF
TRBV28	TRBD1	TRBJ1-5	NA	TGTGCCAGCAGTACCCCCCCGACAGGGACCATCAATCAGCCCCAGCATTTT	CASSTPPTGTINQPQHF
TRBV6-5	TRBD1	TRBJ1-2	NA	TGTGCCAGCAGCCCGGGGACAGGGGGTGGCTACACCTTC	CASSPGTGGGYTF
TRBV7-2	NA	TRBJ2-3	NA	TGTGCCAGCAGCTTAGGCACAGATACGCAGTATTTT	CASSLGTDTQYF
TRBV7-2	NA	TRBJ2-2	NA	TGTGCCAGCAGCTTAGTCCGCACCGGGGAGCTGTTTTTT	CASSLVRTGELFF
TRBV5-1	TRBD2	TRBJ2-5	NA	TGCGCCAGCAGCTGGACTAGCGGGGTAAAGACCCAGTACTTC	CASSWTSGVKTQYF
TRBV4-1	TRBD1	TRBJ2-5	NA	TGCGCCAGCAGCCAAGATTCTACAGGGGGCGGGGAGACCCAGTACTTC	CASSQDSTGGGETQYF
TRBV7-2	TRBD2	TRBJ2-7	NA	TGTGCCAGCAGCTTAAGTTTAAGCGGGGGCTTCAATGGGCAGTACTTC	CASSLSLSGGFNGQYF
TRBV12-5	TRBD2	TRBJ2-7	NA	TGTGCTACCCGGAAGGCGGGAGGAGAGTACGAGCAGTACTTC	CATRKAGGEYEQYF
TRBV19	NA	TRBJ2-7	NA	TGTGCCAGTAGTATTAGAGGGCCGGGCGAGCAGTACTTC	CASSIRGPGEQYF
TRBV20-1	NA	TRBJ2-3	NA	TGCAGTGCTAGTTTGATGGCTACGCAGTATTTT	CSASLMATQYF
TRBV4-3	NA	TRBJ1-5	NA	TGCGCCAGCAGCCAAGAGCTAAGGGTGACCCAGCATTTT	CASSQELRVTQHF
TRBV5-6	TRBD2	TRBJ2-3	NA	TGTGCCAGCAGCTTGTCTAGCGGGAGGGGCCCAGATACGCAGTATTTT	CASSLSSGRGPDTQYF
TRBV5-1	NA	TRBJ1-1	NA	TGCGCCAGCAGCAGCGGGGGAGGGGACACTGAAGCTTTCTTT	CASSSGGGDTEAFF
TRBV19	NA	TRBJ2-7	NA	TGTGCCAGTAGTATGGATGGGCAGGGGATATACGAGCAGTACTTC	CASSMDGQGIYEQYF
TRBV7-9	TRBD1	TRBJ2-7	NA	TGTGCCAGCAGCCCCTACGGTGGGGGACAGGCCACCTACGAGCAGTACTTC	CASSPYGGGQATYEQYF
TRBV9	NA	TRBJ2-2	NA	TGTGCCAGCAGCTTAAGAGGAAAAGTTAACGCCGGGGAGCTGTTTTTT	CASSLRGKVNAGELFF
TRBV7-2	NA	TRBJ2-2	NA	TGTGCCAGCAGCTTCATATCGACGGGCGCGAACACCGGGGAGCTGTTTTTT	CASSFISTGANTGELFF